A selection of T cell receptor beta chains follows, all from one sample in a study of cytomegalovirus exposure and HLA in healthy donors. Generated by immunoSEQ multiplex PCR, the TCRdb table keeps only in-frame clones and is missing some. Among about 200,000 clones listed, around three quarters were seen once. What was sequenced was PBMCs. Source of these receptors: a man aged 40-49 years in good health and CMV-seronegative. The CDR3 runs from the conserved cysteine through the conserved F or W. D genes are given only for firm matches. Size is omitted from some rows. Given values are once, few, many or a class for expanded clones.

j_call v_call clone_size d_call cdr3_aa cdr3_nt
TRBJ2-5 TRBV13 . TRBD2 CASSLRTSSLEETQYF TGTGCCAGCAGCCTTAGGACTAGCTCCCTGGAGGAGACCCAGTACTTC
TRBJ1-2 TRBV5-1 . . CASSLERTDYGYTF TGCGCCAGCAGCTTGGAGCGGACAGACTATGGCTACACCTTC
TRBJ1-1 TRBV7-9 . . CSSSLGDTGITEAFF TGTTCCAGCAGCTTAGGGGACACAGGGATCACTGAAGCTTTCTTT
TRBJ2-2 TRBV19 once . CASSTLSAPNTGELFF TGTGCCAGTAGTACCCTCAGCGCCCCGAACACCGGGGAGCTGTTTTTT
TRBJ2-1 TRBV7-9 . . CASSLGISVAEQFF TGTGCCAGCAGCTTAGGAATTTCCGTGGCTGAGCAGTTCTTC
TRBJ1-2 TRBV19 . TRBD1 CASSIVAGQRGYTF TGTGCCAGTAGTATAGTGGCGGGACAGCGGGGCTACACCTTC
TRBJ2-3 TRBV7-8 . TRBD2 CASSSNAGERPDTQYF TGTGCCAGCAGCTCAAATGCGGGGGAACGGCCAGATACGCAGTATTTT
TRBJ1-2 TRBV5-1 . . CASSLGQLSYGYTF TGCGCCAGCAGCTTGGGACAGCTGAGTTATGGCTACACCTTC
TRBJ1-5 TRBV29-1 few . CSASLGDPNQPQHF TGCAGCGCTTCCTTAGGGGATCCCAATCAGCCCCAGCATTTT
TRBJ2-1 TRBV29-1 . TRBD2 CSVEGSLSGSPNEQFF TGCAGCGTTGAAGGCAGCCTAAGCGGGAGCCCCAATGAGCAGTTCTTC
TRBJ1-1 TRBV7-7 . . CASSSAVNTEAFF TGTGCCAGCAGCTCTGCAGTGAACACTGAAGCTTTCTTT
TRBJ2-7 TRBV15 . TRBD1 CATSRDRQGAYEQYF TGTGCCACCAGCAGAGATCGACAGGGGGCCTACGAGCAGTACTTC
TRBJ1-1 TRBV4-2 . . CASSTEQGAGNTEAFF TGTGCCAGCAGTACCGAGCAAGGGGCAGGGAACACTGAAGCTTTCTTT
TRBJ1-4 TRBV7-2 . . CASSLGAGRGRVGEKLFF TGTGCCAGCAGCTTAGGGGCAGGGCGGGGTAGGGTAGGTGAAAAACTGTTTTTT
TRBJ2-5 TRBV9 . TRBD2 CASSLAEGNLETQYF TGTGCCAGCAGTCTAGCGGAAGGGAACCTTGAGACCCAGTACTTC
TRBJ2-1 TRBV9 . . CASSVGDWENEQFF TGTGCCAGCAGCGTAGGGGACTGGGAAAATGAGCAGTTCTTC
TRBJ1-5 TRBV29-1 few . CSVLGHPNQPQHF TGCAGCGTCTTGGGACATCCAAATCAGCCCCAGCATTTT
TRBJ2-7 TRBV10-3 . TRBD1 CAISERTGGLHEQYF TGTGCCATCAGTGAGAGAACAGGGGGATTGCACGAGCAGTACTTC
TRBJ2-3 TRBV5-1 . TRBD2 CASSRGDTDTQYF TGCGCCAGCAGTCGGGGGGACACAGATACGCAGTATTTT
TRBJ1-1 TRBV18 . . CASSPQQVNTEAFF TGTGCCAGCTCACCACAACAGGTTAACACTGAAGCTTTCTTT
TRBJ2-7 TRBV6-7 few TRBD2 CASSQANGPGLAGGDYEQYF TGTGCCAGCAGCCAAGCCAATGGTCCGGGACTAGCGGGCGGAGACTACGAGCAGTACTTC
TRBJ2-7 TRBV5-1 . . CASSELNEQYF TGCGCCAGCAGCGAACTAAACGAGCAGTACTTC
TRBJ2-7 TRBV29-1 few . CSVVLGVEQYF TGCAGCGTTGTCCTTGGAGTCGAGCAGTACTTC
TRBJ2-7 TRBV2 . . CASSDPRAYEQYF TGTGCCAGCAGTGACCCCAGGGCTTACGAGCAGTACTTC
TRBJ1-1 TRBV6-5 once . CASSRHLNTEAFF TGTGCCAGCAGTCGACACTTGAACACTGAAGCTTTCTTT
TRBJ2-4 TRBV12-5 . . CASGFLGGGNIQYF TGTGCTAGTGGTTTTCTGGGGGGTGGAAACATTCAGTACTTC
TRBJ2-1 TRBV5-1 . TRBD2 CASSSFPAGDYNEQFF TGCGCCAGCAGCTCGTTCCCAGCGGGGGACTACAATGAGCAGTTCTTC
TRBJ2-1 TRBV2 . TRBD1 CASRPDRHNEQFF TGTGCCAGCAGACCGGACAGGCACAATGAGCAGTTCTTC
TRBJ2-1 TRBV7-2 . TRBD2 CASSPLGAGNYNEQFF TGTGCCAGCAGCCCCCTGGGAGCGGGAAACTACAATGAGCAGTTCTTC
TRBJ2-1 TRBV27 . TRBD1 CASSLWTGVNEQFF TGTGCCAGCAGTTTATGGACAGGGGTGAATGAGCAGTTCTTC
TRBJ2-3 TRBV27 . TRBD2 CASNPTPGLAGVNTDTQYF TGTGCCAGCAACCCAACCCCAGGACTAGCGGGAGTTAACACAGATACGCAGTATTTT
TRBJ1-6 TRBV5-4 . . CASSLVGRNNSPLHF TGTGCCAGCAGCTTGGTGGGCCGAAATAATTCACCCCTCCACTTT
TRBJ1-3 TRBV18 . TRBD1 CASSSRDSSGNTIYF TGTGCCAGCTCAAGCCGGGACAGCTCTGGAAACACCATATATTTT
TRBJ2-7 TRBV9 few . CASSPMGLSDYEQYF TGTGCCAGCAGCCCCATGGGGCTGTCGGATTATGAGCAGTACTTC
TRBJ2-7 TRBV4-1 . . CASSQDSNSYEQYF TGCGCCAGCAGCCAAGATTCCAACTCCTACGAGCAGTACTTC
TRBJ2-7 TRBV7-2 . . CASSFGGTYEQYF TGTGCCAGCAGCTTCGGCGGGACTTACGAGCAGTACTTC
TRBJ1-1 TRBV18 few . CASSPGGVTEAFF TGTGCCAGCTCACCTGGGGGGGTCACTGAAGCTTTCTTT
TRBJ2-3 TRBV29-1 . TRBD2 CSFQRAGVTDTQYF TGCAGCTTTCAAAGAGCGGGAGTCACAGATACGCAGTATTTT
TRBJ1-1 TRBV28 once TRBD1 CASSPRDRGTEAFF TGTGCCAGCAGTCCTCGAGACAGGGGCACTGAAGCTTTCTTT
TRBJ2-1 TRBV6-1 . . CASSALGGNSYNEQFF TGTGCCAGCAGTGCTCTAGGAGGAAATTCCTACAATGAGCAGTTCTTC
TRBJ2-2 TRBV5-1 . TRBD2 CASSLQGTSGRPGTGELFF TGCGCCAGCAGCTTGCAGGGAACTAGCGGGAGGCCGGGGACCGGGGAGCTGTTTTTT
TRBJ2-7 TRBV28 . . CASSSENSYEQYF TGTGCCAGCAGTTCAGAAAACTCCTACGAGCAGTACTTC
TRBJ2-3 TRBV7-9 . TRBD2 CASSLMGSGGADTQYF TGTGCCAGCAGCTTAATGGGTAGCGGGGGGGCAGATACGCAGTATTTT
TRBJ1-2 TRBV7-8 . TRBD1 CASSRDGQGGIRGYTF TGTGCCAGCAGCCGCGACGGACAGGGAGGAATTAGGGGCTACACCTTC
TRBJ1-5 TRBV29-1 . . CSVKGGRNEPQHF TGCAGCGTCAAGGGGGGGCGAAACGAGCCCCAGCATTTT
TRBJ1-5 TRBV19 . TRBD1 CASSSSGTAYNQPQHF TGTGCCAGTAGTAGCTCCGGGACAGCTTACAATCAGCCCCAGCATTTT
TRBJ2-5 TRBV4-3 few TRBD2 CASRPTGLAGETQYF TGCGCCAGCAGGCCTACGGGACTAGCCGGGGAGACCCAGTACTTC
TRBJ1-4 TRBV5-8 . TRBD1 CASSLWDRSNEKLFF TGTGCCAGCAGCTTGTGGGACAGGTCTAATGAAAAACTGTTTTTT
TRBJ2-4 TRBV9 . . CASSVGKEGYIQYF TGTGCCAGCAGCGTAGGAAAGGAGGGATACATTCAGTACTTC
TRBJ2-7 TRBV28 . TRBD1 CASSTASGTGGLYEQYF TGTGCCAGCAGTACCGCCTCCGGGACAGGGGGCTTGTACGAGCAGTACTTC
TRBJ2-5 TRBV14 . . CASSPTKKGPHYF TGTGCCAGCAGCCCCACAAAGAAGGGGCCTCATTACTTC
TRBJ1-1 TRBV19 . . CASKEMGTNTEAFF TGTGCCAGTAAGGAGATGGGTACGAACACTGAAGCTTTCTTT
TRBJ1-1 TRBV30 . . CAWNTPSLNTEAFF TGTGCCTGGAACACCCCTAGCCTGAACACTGAAGCTTTCTTT
TRBJ1-2 TRBV19 . . CASSIGTGGTYGYTF TGTGCCAGTAGTATAGGTACGGGGGGGACCTATGGCTACACCTTC
TRBJ1-6 TRBV7-9 . TRBD1 CASSLGRQGYNSPLHF TGTGCCAGCAGCTTAGGAAGACAGGGCTATAATTCACCCCTCCACTTT
TRBJ2-1 TRBV9 . . CASSVDGSYNEQFF TGTGCCAGCAGCGTAGACGGGTCCTACAATGAGCAGTTCTTC
TRBJ1-1 TRBV2 . TRBD1 CASSYTGTGTTEAFF TGTGCCAGCAGCTATACCGGGACAGGGACCACTGAAGCTTTCTTT
TRBJ2-1 TRBV5-1 . . CASSSYRESSYNEQFF TGCGCCAGCAGCTCCTACAGGGAAAGCTCCTACAATGAGCAGTTCTTC
TRBJ1-2 TRBV29-1 . TRBD1 CSVKTGGAGYGYTF TGCAGCGTCAAGACAGGGGGCGCTGGATATGGCTACACCTTC
TRBJ2-1 TRBV2 . . CASSGGGEQFF TGTGCCAGCAGTGGGGGCGGTGAGCAGTTCTTC